Shown below are 20 T cell receptor beta chains from a single sample sequenced in a study of T cell repertoires and HLA-DP antigens. Method: immunoSEQ multiplex PCR; TCRdb's copy keeps in-frame clones and lacks some. The table lists approximately 100,000 clones, around nine tenths of them singletons. No antigen has been assigned to these receptors. Specimen: CD4+ T cells from PBMCs. The receptors shown here come from a man aged 45 to 65 in good health and CMV-seronegative.

With regard to this clone: In the same sample, other DNA sequences code for this CDR3. This sequence joins TRBV19 and TRBJ2-7, with TRBD1 matching 10 bases. Germline assignment: CDR1 LNHDA and CDR2 SQIVND (reference sequence). The CDR3 has 14 residues. V shed 4 bases, J shed 3 bases, and the junction held 3 bases outside the gene matches. CDR3 in DNA: TGTGCCAGTAGTACCCGGACAGGGGGCTACGAGCAGTACTTC. Its translation is CASSTRTGGYEQYF.

In its sample, this clone was seen a few times. The chain employs TRBV9 and TRBJ1-5; D not certain. CDR3 length: 14 amino acids. Trimming stripped 0 bases from V and 7 bases from J, with 11 bases between. Germline V gives CDR1 SGDLS, CDR2 YYNGEE. The CDR3 coding sequence is TGTGCCAGCAGCGTAGAGGTACGAAAGCAGCCCCAGCATTTT. Protein sequence: CASSVEVRKQPQHF.

The chain carries TRBV5-1 and TRBJ2-2; 10 positions agree with TRBD1. The CDR3 is 17 amino acids. The J segment lost 7 bases and the V segment lost 7 bases, leaving 16 bases of the junction unmatched. Germline values: CDR1 SGHRS, CDR2 YFSETQ. CDR3 protein: CASGLADRGLQVGELFF. As DNA, the CDR3 is TGCGCCAGCGGGCTGGCTGACAGGGGGCTGCAGGTCGGGGAGCTGTTTTTT.

The J gene is TRBJ2-5, the V gene TRBV7-9; D not resolved. The CDR3 totals 12 residues. V lost 5 bases to trimming and J lost 5 bases, with 9 bases between them. Germline V lookup: CDR1 SEHNR, CDR2 FQNEAQ (reference sequence). CDR3: CASSITVETQYF. As DNA, the CDR3 is TGTGCCAGCAGCATAACTGTGGAGACCCAGTACTTC.

This chain connects TRBV29-1 to TRBJ1-6; 9 nucleotides line up with TRBD1. The CDR3 runs to 14 residues. V dropped 1 base and J dropped 7; count of bases not matched to a gene: 2. CDR1 is SQVTM, CDR2 ANQGSEA, per germline. The CDR3 loop is CSVEGGQGNSPLHF. CDR3 in DNA: TGCAGCGTTGAAGGGGGACAGGGAAATTCACCCCTCCACTTT.

The chain is built from TRBV7-9 and TRBJ1-4; 8 bases line up with TRBD1. Germline V gives CDR1 SEHNR, CDR2 FQNEAQ (reference sequence). V dropped 5 bases and J dropped 1; count of bases not matched to a gene: 9. The length of the CDR3 is 17 residues. The CDR3 DNA reads as TGTGCCAGCAGCGACGGGCAGGGGGCATTAACTAATGAAAAACTGTTTTTT. This sequence encodes CASSDGQGALTNEKLFF. Supplemented by reference TRBV7-9 and TRBJ1-4, the full variable domain reads DTGVSQNPRHKITKRGQNVTFRCDPISEHNRLYWYRQTLGQGPEFLTYFQNEAQLEKSRLLSDRFSAERPKGSFSTLEIQRTEQGDSAMYLCASSDGQGALTNEKLFFGSGTQLSVL.

The chain is built from TRBV10-3 and TRBJ1-5; D perhaps matches TRBD1 (5 bases). The germline V gene encodes CDR1 ENHRY and CDR2 SYGVKD. V lost 2 bases to trimming and J lost 9 bases, with 11 bases between them. The CDR3 is 13 residues long. The CDR3 reads CAISEGTPPPQHF. The CDR3 coding sequence is TGTGCCATCAGTGAGGGGACCCCTCCGCCCCAGCATTTT.

This clone has just one count. The chain carries TRBV30 and TRBJ2-1; tentative D call: TRBD2 (5 bases). This CDR3 spans 17 amino acids. Per the germline V gene, CDR1 is GTSNPN and CDR2 is SVGIG (reference sequence). Trimming cost V 2 bases and J 3 bases, with 20 bases left between them. For the CDR3, the DNA is TGTGCCTGGAGTAATGGACTCTCTAGTTCTCTCTACAATGAGCAGTTCTTC. Protein: CAWSNGLSSSLYNEQFF.

The chain combines TRBV6-5 with TRBJ1-2; D is ambiguous. The V gene lost 2 bases and the J gene lost 4 bases, with 17 bases spanning the gap. The CDR3 totals 16 residues. Germline V lookup: CDR1 MNHEY, CDR2 SVGAGI. This CDR3 is CASSYARPVDSYGYTF. CDR3 bases: TGTGCCAGCAGTTACGCTCGCCCTGTTGATAGCTATGGCTACACCTTC.

The rearrangement uses TRBV2 and TRBJ2-7; 7 bases are shared with TRBD2. Unmatched junction bases numbered 9, after V lost 10 bases and J lost 0 bases. The CDR3 is 14 amino acids. Germline CDR1 is SNHLY and CDR2 is FYNNEI. CDR3 bases: TGTGCCACAGCGGGGTCTTTCCACTCCTACGAGCAGTACTTC. It codes for CATAGSFHSYEQYF. The whole variable domain, filled in from reference TRBV2 and TRBJ2-7, reads EPEVTQTPSHQVTQMGQEVILRCVPISNHLYFYWYRQILGQKVEFLVSFYNNEISEKSEIFDDQFSVERPDGSNFTLKIRSTKLEDSAMYFCATAGSFHSYEQYFGPGTRLTVT.

The V and J genes are TRBV11-3 and TRBJ2-7; TRBD1 aligns across 7 bases. V was clipped by 4 bases and J by 1 base; unmatched bases: 4. This CDR3 contains 14 residues. CDR1 is SGHNT, CDR2 YENEEA, per germline. DNA of the CDR3: TGTGCCAGCAGCTCGCACAGGGGATCCTACGAGCAGTACTTC. Its translation: CASSSHRGSYEQYF.

This chain's CDR3 is CASSDRIYPTGGMETGELFF. The CDR3 nucleotides read TGTGCCAGCAGTGACCGTATTTACCCCACGGGGGGGATGGAGACCGGGGAGCTGTTTTTT. The V call is TRBV6-1, the J call TRBJ2-2; 8 bases are shared with TRBD2. This CDR3 is built from 20 residues. CDR1 and CDR2 from the germline V gene are MNHNS and SASEGT. V dropped 3 bases and J dropped 5; count of bases not matched to a gene: 20.

The chain has TRBV19 and TRBJ2-5; 9 bases agree with TRBD1. The CDR3 sequence is 15 residues long. Germline trimming cut 5 bases from V and 8 bases from J; bases unmatched to any gene: 12. Germline V gives CDR1 LNHDA, CDR2 SQIVND (reference sequence). CDR3 in amino acids: CASSFDRGTQGTQYF. The CDR3 coding sequence is TGTGCCAGTAGTTTTGACAGGGGGACCCAAGGAACCCAGTACTTC.

The chain has TRBV27 and TRBJ2-2; the D gene could be TRBD1 or TRBD2 (5 bases each). This CDR3 has 15 amino acids. V lost 2 bases and J lost 7, with 14 bases in between. Per germline, CDR1 MNHEY and CDR2 SMNVEV (reference sequence). CDR3 region: CASSLVLGVGGELFF. CDR3 DNA sequence: TGTGCCAGCAGTTTAGTCTTGGGGGTAGGCGGGGAGCTGTTTTTT.

This rearrangement joins TRBV9 to TRBJ2-1; 8 positions agree with TRBD2. V was pared by 0 bases and J by 3 bases, with 2 bases of the junction left unmatched. The CDR3 totals 15 residues. Germline V gene lookup returns CDR1 SGDLS and CDR2 YYNGEE. CDR3 in amino acids: CASSVGTSIYNEQFF. The CDR3 nucleotides read TGTGCCAGCAGCGTAGGGACTAGCATCTACAATGAGCAGTTCTTC.

J is TRBJ2-5 and V is TRBV28, with 8 positions matching TRBD1. Germline V lookup: CDR1 MDHEN, CDR2 SYDVKM. V dropped 8 bases and J dropped 4; count of bases not matched to a gene: 6. The CDR3 runs 13 residues. CDR3 coding DNA: TGTGCCAGCCACGACAGGGGTCGAGAGACCCAGTACTTC. Translation: CASHDRGRETQYF.

This clone was counted a single time. This chain joins TRBV4-3 and TRBJ2-1; 12 positions agree with TRBD2. Losses at the gene ends were 0 bases for V and 9 bases for J; bases not matched to a gene: 9. Per the germline V gene, CDR1 is LGHNA and CDR2 is YSLEER. The CDR3 totals 17 residues. The CDR3 sequence is CASSQDFALAGGLEQFF. The CDR3 bases are TGCGCCAGCAGCCAAGATTTTGCACTAGCGGGAGGCCTTGAGCAGTTCTTC.

The chain combines TRBV29-1 with TRBJ1-1; D is undetermined. Trimming took off 4 bases at V and 1 base at J, with 7 bases between the two ends. The germline gives CDR1 SQVTM, CDR2 ANQGSEA. This CDR3 contains 12 residues. The CDR3 sequence is CSVGRGNTEAFF. CDR3 bases: TGCAGCGTTGGGAGAGGGAACACTGAAGCTTTCTTT.

This sequence joins TRBV5-4 and TRBJ2-7; D may be TRBD2 (6 bases). Germline V gives CDR1 SGHNT, CDR2 YYREEE (reference sequence). V lost 5 bases to trimming and J lost 2 bases, with 11 bases between them. The CDR3 spans 13 residues. CDR3 residues: CASRVGGTYEQYF. As DNA, the CDR3 is TGTGCCAGCAGGGTCGGCGGGACCTACGAGCAGTACTTC. Using reference TRBV5-4 and TRBJ2-7 for the parts outside the CDR3, the full variable domain is ETGVTQSPTHLIKTRGQQVTLRCSSQSGHNTVSWYQQALGQGPQFIFQYYREEENGRGNFPPRFSGLQFPNYSSELNVNALELDDSALYLCASRVGGTYEQYFGPGTRLTVT.

The V call is TRBV14, the J call TRBJ2-3, with no clear D. V was shortened by 1 base and J by 2 bases, with 10 bases between the two germline ends. This CDR3 spans 15 amino acids. Germline CDR1 SGHDN, CDR2 FVKESK. Here the CDR3 DNA reads TGTGCCAGCAGCCAAGGGCTGCTAGTCACAGATACGCAGTATTTT. Its protein is CASSQGLLVTDTQYF.